This T cell receptor beta chain was identified during a study of beta chain features in type 1 diabetes. The study's findings and limits: The naive, central memory and Treg TCRB repertoires of patients appeared to be more similar to one another than those of healthy donors. More deletions and fewer insertions at VDJ junctions were found in patients with type 1 diabetes. The study found moderately but significantly shorter TCRB CDR3s in all four CD4+ subsets of Type 1 diabetes patients.

Isolated RNA was reverse transcribed in full, so expressed TCRB transcripts were sequenced. Libraries were prepared by immunoSEQ multiplex PCR; TCRdb keeps only in-frame clonotypes and omits some of them. Of hundreds of thousands of clones listed, 9.5% to 13% were seen once; the top ten hold more than 0.015%. V was clipped by 0 bases and J by 4 bases; unmatched bases: 5. From germline, CDR1 is LGHNA and CDR2 YNFKEQ. The CDR3 is 15 amino acids. To note about this clone: Its antigen is currently unknown.

This sequence originates from a man aged 25-40 years with type 1 diabetes. V usage is TRBV4-2 and J usage is TRBJ1-1, with 7 positions matching TRBD1. The sample consisted of naive CD4+ T cells from blood. The CDR3 nucleotides are TGTGCCAGCAGCCAAGATTCCCAGGGGGTCACTGAAGCTTTCTTT. Translation gives CASSQDSQGVTEAFF.